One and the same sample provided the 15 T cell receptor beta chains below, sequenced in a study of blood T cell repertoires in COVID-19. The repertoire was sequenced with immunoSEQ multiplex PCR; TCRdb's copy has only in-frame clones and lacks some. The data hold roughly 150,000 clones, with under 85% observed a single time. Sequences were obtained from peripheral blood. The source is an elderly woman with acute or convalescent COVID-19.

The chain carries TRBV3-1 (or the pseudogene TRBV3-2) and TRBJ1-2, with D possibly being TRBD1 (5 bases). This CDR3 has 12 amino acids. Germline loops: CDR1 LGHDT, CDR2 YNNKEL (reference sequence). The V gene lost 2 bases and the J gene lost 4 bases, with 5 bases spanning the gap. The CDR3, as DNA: TGTGCCAGCAGCCAACAGGGCTATGGCTACACCTTC. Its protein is CASSQQGYGYTF.

The CDR3 bases are TGCGCCAGCAGTGAGGGGACAGTCCAGCCCCAGCATTTT. This translates into CASSEGTVQPQHF. This chain uses TRBV10-2 with TRBJ1-5; the match to TRBD1 covers 7 bases. The CDR3 sequence is 13 residues long. Per germline, CDR1 WSHSY and CDR2 SAAADI. Trimming at V came to 2 bases and at J to 7 bases, leaving 2 bases not matched to a gene.

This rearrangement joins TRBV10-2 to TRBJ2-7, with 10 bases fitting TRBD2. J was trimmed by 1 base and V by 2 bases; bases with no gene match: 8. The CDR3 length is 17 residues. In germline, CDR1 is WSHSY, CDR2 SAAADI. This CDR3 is CASSEGTSVFKSYEQYF. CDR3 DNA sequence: TGCGCCAGCAGTGAGGGGACTAGCGTATTCAAATCCTACGAGCAGTACTTC.

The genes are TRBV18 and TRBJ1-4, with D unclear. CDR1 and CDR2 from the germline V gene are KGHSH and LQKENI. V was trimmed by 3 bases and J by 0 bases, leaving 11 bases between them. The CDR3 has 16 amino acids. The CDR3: CASSPRQATTNEKLFF. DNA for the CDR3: TGTGCCAGCTCACCTCGGCAGGCTACAACTAATGAAAAACTGTTTTTT.

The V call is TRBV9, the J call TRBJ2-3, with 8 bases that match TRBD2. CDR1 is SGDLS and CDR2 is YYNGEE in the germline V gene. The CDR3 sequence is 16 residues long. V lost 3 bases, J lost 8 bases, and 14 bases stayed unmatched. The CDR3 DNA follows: TGTGCCAGCAGCGCCAGCCCGAGCGGGAGATTAGGTACGCAGTATTTT. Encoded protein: CASSASPSGRLGTQYF.

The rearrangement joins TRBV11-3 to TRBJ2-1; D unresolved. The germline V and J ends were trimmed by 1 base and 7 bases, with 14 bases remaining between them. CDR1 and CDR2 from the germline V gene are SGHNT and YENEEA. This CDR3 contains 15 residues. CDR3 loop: CASSLVTVGENEQFF. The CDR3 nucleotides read TGTGCCAGCAGCTTAGTAACCGTTGGTGAGAATGAGCAGTTCTTC.

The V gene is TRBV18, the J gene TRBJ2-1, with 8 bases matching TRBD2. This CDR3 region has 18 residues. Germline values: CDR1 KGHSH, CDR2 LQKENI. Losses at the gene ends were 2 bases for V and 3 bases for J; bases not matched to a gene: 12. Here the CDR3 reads CASSPVSGTVGGYNEQFF. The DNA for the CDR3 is TGTGCCAGCTCACCAGTTAGCGGGACCGTGGGGGGCTACAATGAGCAGTTCTTC.

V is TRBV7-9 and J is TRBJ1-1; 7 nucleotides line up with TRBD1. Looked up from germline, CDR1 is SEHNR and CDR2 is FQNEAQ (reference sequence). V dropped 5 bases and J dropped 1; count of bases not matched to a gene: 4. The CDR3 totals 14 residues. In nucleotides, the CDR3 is TGTGCCAGCAGCCTAGGGACAGCGAACACTGAAGCTTTCTTT. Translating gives CASSLGTANTEAFF.

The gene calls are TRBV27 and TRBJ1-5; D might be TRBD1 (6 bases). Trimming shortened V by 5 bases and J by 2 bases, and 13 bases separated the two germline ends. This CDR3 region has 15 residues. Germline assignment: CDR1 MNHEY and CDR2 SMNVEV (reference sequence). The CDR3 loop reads CASSVEGGGNQPQHF. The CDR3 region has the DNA TGTGCCAGCAGTGTAGAGGGGGGGGGCAATCAGCCCCAGCATTTT.

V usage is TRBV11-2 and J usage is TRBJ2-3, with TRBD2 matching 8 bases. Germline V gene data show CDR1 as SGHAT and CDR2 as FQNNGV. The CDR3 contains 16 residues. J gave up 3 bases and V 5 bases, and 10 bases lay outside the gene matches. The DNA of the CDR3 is TGTGCCAGCAGCCGCCCTGGCGGGGGGTTGACAGATACGCAGTATTTT. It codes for CASSRPGGGLTDTQYF.

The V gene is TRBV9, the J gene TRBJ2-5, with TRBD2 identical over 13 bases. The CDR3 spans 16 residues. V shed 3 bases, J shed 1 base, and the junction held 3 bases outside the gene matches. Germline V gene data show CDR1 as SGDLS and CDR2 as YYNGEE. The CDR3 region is CASSGGTSGAQETQYF. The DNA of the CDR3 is TGTGCCAGCAGCGGAGGGACTAGCGGGGCCCAAGAGACCCAGTACTTC.

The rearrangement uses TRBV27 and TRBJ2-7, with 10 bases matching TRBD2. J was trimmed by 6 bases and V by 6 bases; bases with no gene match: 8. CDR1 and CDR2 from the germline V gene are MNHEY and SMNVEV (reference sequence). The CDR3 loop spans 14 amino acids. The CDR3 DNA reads TGTGCCAGCAGCGCTCCGGGACTAGCGTCCGAGCAGTACTTC. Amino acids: CASSAPGLASEQYF.

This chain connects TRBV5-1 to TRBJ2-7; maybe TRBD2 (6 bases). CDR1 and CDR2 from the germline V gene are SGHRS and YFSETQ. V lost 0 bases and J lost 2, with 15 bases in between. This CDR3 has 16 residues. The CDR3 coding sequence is TGCGCCAGCAGCTTGGGAGCGTCGGGGGTTCCCTACGAGCAGTACTTC. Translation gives CASSLGASGVPYEQYF.

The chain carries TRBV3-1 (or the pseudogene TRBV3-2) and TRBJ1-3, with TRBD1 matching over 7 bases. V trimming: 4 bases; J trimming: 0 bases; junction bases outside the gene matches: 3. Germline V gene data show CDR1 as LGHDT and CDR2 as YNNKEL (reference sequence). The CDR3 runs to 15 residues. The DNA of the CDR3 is TGTGCCAGCAGCCGGGACAGAGACTCTGGAAACACCATATATTTT. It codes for CASSRDRDSGNTIYF.

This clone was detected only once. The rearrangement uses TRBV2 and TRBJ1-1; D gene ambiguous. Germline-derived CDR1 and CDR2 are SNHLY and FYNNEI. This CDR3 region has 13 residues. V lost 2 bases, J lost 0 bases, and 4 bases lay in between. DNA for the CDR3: TGTGCCAGCAGTGAACCCGTGAACACTGAAGCTTTCTTT. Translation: CASSEPVNTEAFF. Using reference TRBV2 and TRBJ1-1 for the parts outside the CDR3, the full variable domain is EPEVTQTPSHQVTQMGQEVILRCVPISNHLYFYWYRQILGQKVEFLVSFYNNEISEKSEIFDDQFSVERPDGSNFTLKIRSTKLEDSAMYFCASSEPVNTEAFFGQGTRLTVV.